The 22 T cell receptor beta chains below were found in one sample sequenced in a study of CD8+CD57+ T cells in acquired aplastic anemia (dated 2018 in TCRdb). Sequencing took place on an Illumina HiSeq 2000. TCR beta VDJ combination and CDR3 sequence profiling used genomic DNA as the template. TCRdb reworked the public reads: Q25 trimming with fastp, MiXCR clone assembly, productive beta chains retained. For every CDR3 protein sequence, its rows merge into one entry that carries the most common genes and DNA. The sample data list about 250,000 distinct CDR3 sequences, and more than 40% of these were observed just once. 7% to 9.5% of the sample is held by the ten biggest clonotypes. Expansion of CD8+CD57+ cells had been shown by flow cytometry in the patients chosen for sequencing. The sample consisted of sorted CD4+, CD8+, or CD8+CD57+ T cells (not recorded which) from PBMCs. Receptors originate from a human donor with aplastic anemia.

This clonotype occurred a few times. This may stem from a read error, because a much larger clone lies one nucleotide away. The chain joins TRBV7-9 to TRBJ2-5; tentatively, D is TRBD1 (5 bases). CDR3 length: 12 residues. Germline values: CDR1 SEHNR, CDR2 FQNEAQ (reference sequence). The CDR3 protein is CASSSSTEAQYF. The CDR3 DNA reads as TGTGCCAGCAGCTCATCGACAGAGGCCCAGTACTTC.

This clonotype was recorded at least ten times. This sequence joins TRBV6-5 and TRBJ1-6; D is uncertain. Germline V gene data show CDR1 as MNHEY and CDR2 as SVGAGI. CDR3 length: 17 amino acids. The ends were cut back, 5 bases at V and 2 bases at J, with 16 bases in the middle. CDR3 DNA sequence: TGTGCCAGCAGTCGAGCCGGGCTCCGGGCCTATAATTCACCCCTCCACTTT. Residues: CASSRAGLRAYNSPLHF.

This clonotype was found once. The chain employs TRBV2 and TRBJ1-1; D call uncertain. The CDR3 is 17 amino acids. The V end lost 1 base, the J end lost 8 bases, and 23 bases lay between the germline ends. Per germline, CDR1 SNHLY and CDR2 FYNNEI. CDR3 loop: CASSEVNLPFGRAEAFF. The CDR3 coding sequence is TGTGCCAGCAGTGAAGTAAATTTACCGTTTGGTAGGGCGGAAGCTTTCTTT.

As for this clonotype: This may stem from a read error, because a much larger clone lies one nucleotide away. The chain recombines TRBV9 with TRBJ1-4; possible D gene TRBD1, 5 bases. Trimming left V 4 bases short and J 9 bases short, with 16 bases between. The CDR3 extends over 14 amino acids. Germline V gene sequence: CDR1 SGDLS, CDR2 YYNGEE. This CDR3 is CASSLRDFHKKLFF. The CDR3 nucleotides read TGTGCCAGCAGCCTCAGGGATTTTCATAAAAAACTGTTTTTT.

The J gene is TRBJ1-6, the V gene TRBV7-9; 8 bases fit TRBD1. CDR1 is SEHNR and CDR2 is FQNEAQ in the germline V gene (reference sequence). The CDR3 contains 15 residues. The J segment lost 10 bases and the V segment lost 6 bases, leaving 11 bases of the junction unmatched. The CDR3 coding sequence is TGTGCCAGCAGTGAACGGGACAGGAATGGGTCACCCCTCCACTTT. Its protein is CASSERDRNGSPLHF.

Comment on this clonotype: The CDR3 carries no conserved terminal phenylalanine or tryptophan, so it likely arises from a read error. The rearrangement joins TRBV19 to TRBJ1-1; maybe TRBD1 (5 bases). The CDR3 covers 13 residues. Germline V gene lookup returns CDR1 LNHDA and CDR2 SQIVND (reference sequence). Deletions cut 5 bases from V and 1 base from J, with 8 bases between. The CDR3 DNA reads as TGTGCCAGTAGTTTCGGGGCGAACACTGAAGCTTTCCTT. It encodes CASSFGANTEAFL.

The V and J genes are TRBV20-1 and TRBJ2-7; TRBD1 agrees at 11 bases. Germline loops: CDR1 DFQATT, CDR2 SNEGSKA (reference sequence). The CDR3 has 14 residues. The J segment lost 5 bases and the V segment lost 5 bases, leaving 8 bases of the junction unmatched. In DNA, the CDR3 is TGCAGTGCTTCAACCGGGACAGGGGGGAACGAGCAGTACTTC. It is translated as CSASTGTGGNEQYF.

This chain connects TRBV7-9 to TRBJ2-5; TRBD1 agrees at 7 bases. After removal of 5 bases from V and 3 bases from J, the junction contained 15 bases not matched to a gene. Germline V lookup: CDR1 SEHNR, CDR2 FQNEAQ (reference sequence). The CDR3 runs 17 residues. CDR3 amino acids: CASSLRYDRVTEETQYF. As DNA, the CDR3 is TGTGCCAGCAGCCTAAGGTATGACAGGGTCACTGAAGAGACCCAGTACTTC.

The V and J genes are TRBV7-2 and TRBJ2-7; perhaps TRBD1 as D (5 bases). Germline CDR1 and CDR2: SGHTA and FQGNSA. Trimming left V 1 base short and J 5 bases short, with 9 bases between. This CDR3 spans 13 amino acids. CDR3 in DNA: TGTGCCAGCAGCTTAGTACTGGGGCACGAGCAGTACTTC. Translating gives CASSLVLGHEQYF.

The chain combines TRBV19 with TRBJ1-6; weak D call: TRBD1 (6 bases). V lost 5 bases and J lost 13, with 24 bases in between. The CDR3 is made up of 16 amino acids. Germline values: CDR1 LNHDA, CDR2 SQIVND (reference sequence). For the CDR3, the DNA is TGTGCCAGTAGTCCTGGGACATTACCTAGCAATCAGCCCCTCCACTTT. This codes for CASSPGTLPSNQPLHF.

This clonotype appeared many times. The chain's CDR3 is CASSRGATDGYTF. As DNA, the CDR3 is TGTGCCAGCAGCCGAGGGGCGACGGATGGCTACACCTTC. This chain connects TRBV11-2 to TRBJ1-2; maybe TRBD1 (5 bases). V was trimmed by 5 bases and J by 6 bases, leaving 13 bases between them. CDR3 length: 13 amino acids. Germline V gene data show CDR1 as SGHAT and CDR2 as FQNNGV. Combining the CDR3 with reference TRBV11-2 and TRBJ1-2 gives the whole variable domain EAGVAQSPRYKIIEKRQSVAFWCNPISGHATLYWYQQILGQGPKLLIQFQNNGVVDDSQLPKDRFSAERLKGVDSTLKIQPAKLEDSAVYLCASSRGATDGYTFGSGTRLTVV.

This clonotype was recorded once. In DNA form, the CDR3 reads TGTGCCAGCAGTCATACAAGTTGGAATCAGCCCCAGCATTTT. This gives the protein CASSHTSWNQPQHF. J is TRBJ1-5 and V is TRBV12-3 or TRBV12-4; D ambiguous. This CDR3 contains 14 residues. V dropped 5 bases and J dropped 4 bases, with 12 bases sitting between them.

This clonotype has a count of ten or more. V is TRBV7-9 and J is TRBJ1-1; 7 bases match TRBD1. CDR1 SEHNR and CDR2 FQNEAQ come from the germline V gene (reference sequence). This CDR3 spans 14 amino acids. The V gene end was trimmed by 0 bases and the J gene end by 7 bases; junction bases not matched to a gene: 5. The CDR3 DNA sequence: TGTGCCAGCAGCTTAGCTGGGACAGCGGGTGAAGCTTTCTTT. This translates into CASSLAGTAGEAFF.

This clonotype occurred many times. CDR3 nucleotides: TGCGCCAGCAGCCAAGGGGTGGGACGCACTGAAGCTTTCTTT. This translates into CASSQGVGRTEAFF. The V call is TRBV4-3, the J call TRBJ1-1; tentatively, D is TRBD1 (5 bases). V lost 1 base to trimming and J lost 4 bases, with 10 bases between them. In germline, CDR1 is LGHNA, CDR2 YSLEER. This CDR3 is 14 amino acids long.

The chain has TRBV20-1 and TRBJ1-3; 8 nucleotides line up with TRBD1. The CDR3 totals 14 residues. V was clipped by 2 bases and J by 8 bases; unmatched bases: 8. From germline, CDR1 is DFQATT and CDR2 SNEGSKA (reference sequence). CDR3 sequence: CSARSTTGDHTIYF. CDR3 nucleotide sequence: TGCAGTGCTAGATCCACGACAGGGGACCACACCATATATTTT.

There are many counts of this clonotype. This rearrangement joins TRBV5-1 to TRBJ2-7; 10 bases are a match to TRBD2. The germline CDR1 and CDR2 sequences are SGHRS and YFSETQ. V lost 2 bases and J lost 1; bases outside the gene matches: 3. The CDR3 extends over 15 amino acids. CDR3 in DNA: TGCGCCAGCAGCTTAGGACTAGCGGTTTCCTACGAGCAGTACTTC. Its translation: CASSLGLAVSYEQYF.

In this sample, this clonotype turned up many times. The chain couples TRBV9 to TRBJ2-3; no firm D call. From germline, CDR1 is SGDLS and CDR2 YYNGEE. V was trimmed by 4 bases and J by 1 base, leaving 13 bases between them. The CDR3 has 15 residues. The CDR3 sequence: CASSQSVKRTDTQYF. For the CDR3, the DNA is TGTGCCAGCAGCCAGTCAGTGAAGCGCACAGATACGCAGTATTTT.

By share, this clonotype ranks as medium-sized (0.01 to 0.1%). For the CDR3, the DNA is TGCAGCGCCGGACAGATGATTGAGCTTCAGCCCCAGCATTTT. It codes for CSAGQMIELQPQHF. The V call is TRBV29-1, the J call TRBJ1-5; tentative D call: TRBD1 (6 bases). CDR1 is SQVTM and CDR2 is ANQGSEA in the germline V gene. Trimming stripped 7 bases from V and 6 bases from J, with 19 bases between. CDR3 length: 14 residues.

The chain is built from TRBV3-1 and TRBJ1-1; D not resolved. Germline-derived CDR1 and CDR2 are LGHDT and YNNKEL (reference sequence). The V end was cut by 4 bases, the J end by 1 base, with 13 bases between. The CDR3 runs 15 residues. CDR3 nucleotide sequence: TGTGCCAGCAGCCCTACAGCGGAAGAGAACACTGAAGCTTTCTTT. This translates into CASSPTAEENTEAFF.

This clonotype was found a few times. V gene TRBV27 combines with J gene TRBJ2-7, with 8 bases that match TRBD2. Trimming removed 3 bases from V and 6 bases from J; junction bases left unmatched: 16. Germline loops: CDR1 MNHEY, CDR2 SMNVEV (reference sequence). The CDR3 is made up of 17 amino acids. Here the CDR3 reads CASSFSLPSGSPLEQYF. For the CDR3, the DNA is TGTGCCAGCAGTTTCTCTCTTCCCAGCGGGAGCCCCCTCGAGCAGTACTTC.

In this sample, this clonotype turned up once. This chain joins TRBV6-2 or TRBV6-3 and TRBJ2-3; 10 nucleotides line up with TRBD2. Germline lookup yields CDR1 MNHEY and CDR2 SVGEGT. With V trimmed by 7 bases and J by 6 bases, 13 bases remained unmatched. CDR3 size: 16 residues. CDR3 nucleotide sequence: TGTGCCAGCACCCTAAAACGTAGCGGGGGGAGTGATACGCAGTATTTT. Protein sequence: CASTLKRSGGSDTQYF.

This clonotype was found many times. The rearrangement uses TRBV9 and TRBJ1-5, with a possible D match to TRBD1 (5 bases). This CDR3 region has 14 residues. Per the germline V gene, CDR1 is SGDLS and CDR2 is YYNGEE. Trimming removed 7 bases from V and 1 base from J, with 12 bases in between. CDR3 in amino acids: CASGQGVSNQPQHF. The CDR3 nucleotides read TGTGCCAGCGGGCAGGGAGTCAGCAATCAGCCCCAGCATTTT.